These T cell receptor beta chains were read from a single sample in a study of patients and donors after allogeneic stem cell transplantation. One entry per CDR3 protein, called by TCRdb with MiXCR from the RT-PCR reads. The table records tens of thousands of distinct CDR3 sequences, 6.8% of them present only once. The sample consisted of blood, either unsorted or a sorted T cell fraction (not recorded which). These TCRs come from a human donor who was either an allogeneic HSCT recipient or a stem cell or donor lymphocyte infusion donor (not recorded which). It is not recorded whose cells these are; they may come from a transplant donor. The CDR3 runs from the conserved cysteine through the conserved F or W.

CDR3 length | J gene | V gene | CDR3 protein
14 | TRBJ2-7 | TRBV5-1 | CASSVDRTSYEQYF
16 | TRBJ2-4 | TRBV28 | CASSSPGGGFKNIQYF
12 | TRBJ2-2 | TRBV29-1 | CSVNGGTGELFF
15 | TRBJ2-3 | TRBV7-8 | CASSLGTAFWDTQYF
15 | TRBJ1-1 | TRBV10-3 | CAIKEEGTAHYEAFF
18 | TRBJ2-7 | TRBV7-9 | CASSSPSAGQMSSYEQYF
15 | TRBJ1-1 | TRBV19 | CASTRTISSNTEAFF
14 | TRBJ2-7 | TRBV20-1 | CSAQDGGGVHEQYF
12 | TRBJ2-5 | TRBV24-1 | CATSDSGGTQYF
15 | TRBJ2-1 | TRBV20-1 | CSAFGTSGRKNEQFF
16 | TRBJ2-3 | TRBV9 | CASSATPAGGTDTQYF
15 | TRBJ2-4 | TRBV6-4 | CAKTSGRCPKNIQYF
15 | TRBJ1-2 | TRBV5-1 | CASSDLNRANYGYTF
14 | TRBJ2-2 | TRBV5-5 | CASSLYIRPGELFF
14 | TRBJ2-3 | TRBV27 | CASSLQVSSDTQYF
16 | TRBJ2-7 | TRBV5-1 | CASSLGSTSPYYEQYF
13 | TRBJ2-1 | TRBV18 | CASSGGTYNEQFF
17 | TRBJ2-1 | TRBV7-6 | CASSDRLVPHTYNEQFF
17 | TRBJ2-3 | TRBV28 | CASSFYYQGMGTDTQYF
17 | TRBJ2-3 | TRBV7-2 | CASSFPSGGRSTDTQYF
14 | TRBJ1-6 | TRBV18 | CASSPTGIGSPLHF
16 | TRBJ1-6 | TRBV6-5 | CASSYSGGRGNSPLHF
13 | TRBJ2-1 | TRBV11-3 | CASSPGTSREQFF
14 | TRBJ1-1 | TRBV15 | CATSKRQGGTEAFF
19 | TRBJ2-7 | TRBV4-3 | CASSQAPGLAGIPSYEQYF
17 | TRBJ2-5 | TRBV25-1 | CASSEWGIGSGGETQYF
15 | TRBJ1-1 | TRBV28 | CASSYPTGFNAEAFF
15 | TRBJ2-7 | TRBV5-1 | CASTKIPESSYEQYF
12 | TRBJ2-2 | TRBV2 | CASRPGSGELFF
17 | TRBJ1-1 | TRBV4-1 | CASSQEAGGSVWTEAFF
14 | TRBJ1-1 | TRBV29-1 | CSLLRWGDNTEAFF
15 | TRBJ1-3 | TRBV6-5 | CASSSDLYSGNTIYF
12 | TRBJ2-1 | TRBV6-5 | CASSNRGEKQFF
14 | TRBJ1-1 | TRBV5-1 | CASSLTTESTEAFF
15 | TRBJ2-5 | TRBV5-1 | CASSFRGTPQETQYF
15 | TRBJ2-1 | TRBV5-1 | CASSSEAGQWNEQFF
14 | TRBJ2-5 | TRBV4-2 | CASSQAGSGETQYF
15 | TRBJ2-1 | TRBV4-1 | CASSQELGSYNEQFF
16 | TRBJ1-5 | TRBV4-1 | CASSQGRGRSNQPQHF
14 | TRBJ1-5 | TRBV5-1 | CASSLAEKGQPQHF
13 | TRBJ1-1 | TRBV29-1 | CSVGHHQNTEAFF
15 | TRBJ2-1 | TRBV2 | CASSVLGLAPNEQFF
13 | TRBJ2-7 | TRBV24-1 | CATSQGVKGEQYF
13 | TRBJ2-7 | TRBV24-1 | CATGTGGLGEQYF
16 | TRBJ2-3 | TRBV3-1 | CASSQRQLGAADTQYF
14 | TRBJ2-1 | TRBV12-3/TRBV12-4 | CASSLQGLGLPQFF
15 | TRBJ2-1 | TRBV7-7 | CASSLVSGAYNEQFF
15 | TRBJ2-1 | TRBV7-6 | CASSFTSGSYNEQFF
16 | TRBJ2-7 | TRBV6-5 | CASSYSLAGGLYEQYF